The rows below give T cell receptor beta chains drawn from one sample of a study of CD8 T cells in ankylosing spondylitis. TCRdb passed the 5' RACE reads through MiXCR, listing each CDR3 protein once. The sample has roughly 220,000 distinct CDR3 sequences, about 17% seen once. The sequenced sample consisted of blood, either unsorted or a sorted T cell fraction (not recorded which). The source is a male donor with ankylosing spondylitis. The CDR3 runs from the conserved cysteine through the conserved F or W. The order of the fields is CDR3 DNA, CDR3 protein, clone size, CDR3 length, V gene, D gene, J gene. The D gene is left open where the match is weak. Some rows have no size entry. The others give once, few or many, or a class for an expanded clone.

cdr3_nt: -
cdr3_aa: CASDQRGGGPGSCFF
clone_size: -
cdr3_length: 15
v_call: TRBV12-1
d_call: -
j_call: TRBJ2-2

cdr3_nt: TGTTCCAGCAGCGCCCGCGACACCACTGAGGCCTACGAGCAGTACTTC
cdr3_aa: CSSSARDTTEAYEQYF
clone_size: -
cdr3_length: 16
v_call: TRBV7-9
d_call: -
j_call: TRBJ2-7

cdr3_nt: TGCAGCGTTGAGGGCCCCCTGGGGGTGAAGGAGTTTGCGCAGTATTTT
cdr3_aa: CSVEGPLGVKEFAQYF
clone_size: -
cdr3_length: 16
v_call: TRBV29-1
d_call: -
j_call: TRBJ2-3

cdr3_nt: TGCGCCAGCAGCCAAGTCGTAGTCTTGAGGACAGGGCCGCGTTCGGGCTACACCTTC
cdr3_aa: CASSQVVVLRTGPRSGYTF
clone_size: many
cdr3_length: 19
v_call: TRBV4-1
d_call: TRBD1
j_call: TRBJ1-2

cdr3_nt: TGTGCCAGCAGCTTTTGGCCTGACACTGAAGCTTTCTTT
cdr3_aa: CASSFWPDTEAFF
clone_size: few
cdr3_length: 13
v_call: TRBV7-6
d_call: -
j_call: TRBJ1-1

cdr3_nt: TGTGCCAGCAGTACCGGGGGTGACGGCTACACCTTC
cdr3_aa: CASSTGGDGYTF
clone_size: many
cdr3_length: 12
v_call: TRBV12-3/TRBV12-4
d_call: -
j_call: TRBJ1-2

cdr3_nt: TGTGCCAGCAGCCCCCCGGGTGGACGGGTAAAGGCAGAGACCCAGTACTTC
cdr3_aa: CASSPPGGRVKAETQYF
clone_size: few
cdr3_length: 17
v_call: TRBV9
d_call: -
j_call: TRBJ2-5

cdr3_nt: TGTGCCAGCAGCCCGACAGGGGCCGAGCAGTACTTC
cdr3_aa: CASSPTGAEQYF
clone_size: few
cdr3_length: 12
v_call: TRBV2
d_call: TRBD1
j_call: TRBJ2-7

cdr3_nt: TGTGCCAGCAGGGGGATCGGGGGGCTTACGAACACTGAAGCTTTCTTT
cdr3_aa: CASRGIGGLTNTEAFF
clone_size: few
cdr3_length: 16
v_call: TRBV2
d_call: -
j_call: TRBJ1-1

cdr3_nt: TGTGCCAGCAACGACGGGACAGGGGTGGAAAAACTGTTTTTT
cdr3_aa: CASNDGTGVEKLFF
clone_size: few
cdr3_length: 14
v_call: TRBV5-6
d_call: TRBD1
j_call: TRBJ1-4

cdr3_nt: TGCAGCGTTGAACTAGCGGGAGTACCCTACGAGCAGTACTTC
cdr3_aa: CSVELAGVPYEQYF
clone_size: few
cdr3_length: 14
v_call: TRBV29-1
d_call: TRBD2
j_call: TRBJ2-7

cdr3_nt: TGTGCCAGCAGGGGCGGGGCGGAACAAGAGACCCAGTACTTC
cdr3_aa: CASRGGAEQETQYF
clone_size: few
cdr3_length: 14
v_call: TRBV7-9
d_call: -
j_call: TRBJ2-5

cdr3_nt: TGTGCCAGCAGATATAGCGGGGACACAGATACGCAGTATTTT
cdr3_aa: CASRYSGDTDTQYF
clone_size: -
cdr3_length: 14
v_call: TRBV5-4
d_call: TRBD2
j_call: TRBJ2-3

cdr3_nt: TGTGCCATCAGTGAAACATGGGCTTCCTACGAGCAGTACTTC
cdr3_aa: CAISETWASYEQYF
clone_size: many
cdr3_length: 14
v_call: TRBV10-3
d_call: -
j_call: TRBJ2-7

cdr3_nt: TGTGCCACCAGTGATTTGGGGGCCGGGACCTTGGTCACCGGGGAGCTGTTTTTT
cdr3_aa: CATSDLGAGTLVTGELFF
clone_size: few
cdr3_length: 18
v_call: TRBV24-1
d_call: -
j_call: TRBJ2-2

cdr3_nt: TGCAGTGCTAGTTCGCGGGAGGGGTACGAGCAGTACTTC
cdr3_aa: CSASSREGYEQYF
clone_size: -
cdr3_length: 13
v_call: TRBV20-1
d_call: TRBD2
j_call: TRBJ2-7

cdr3_nt: TGCGCCAGCAGCCAAGAAGGGGTTACAGGGGAACAGCCCCAGCATTTT
cdr3_aa: CASSQEGVTGEQPQHF
clone_size: few
cdr3_length: 16
v_call: TRBV4-1
d_call: TRBD1
j_call: TRBJ1-5